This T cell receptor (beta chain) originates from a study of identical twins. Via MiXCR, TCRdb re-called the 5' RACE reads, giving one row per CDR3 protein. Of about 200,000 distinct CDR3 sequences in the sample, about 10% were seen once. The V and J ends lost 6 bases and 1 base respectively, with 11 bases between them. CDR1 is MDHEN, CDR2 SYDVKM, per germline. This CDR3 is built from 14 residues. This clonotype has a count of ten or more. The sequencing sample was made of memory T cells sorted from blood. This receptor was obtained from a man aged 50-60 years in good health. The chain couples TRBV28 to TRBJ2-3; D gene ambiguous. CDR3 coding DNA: TGTGCCAGCAGCCCAGCCGTAGGCACAGATACGCAGTATTTT. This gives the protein CASSPAVGTDTQYF.